This TCR beta chain emerged from a study of human T cells and chemical hapten exposure. Germline V gives CDR1 SGDLS, CDR2 YYNGEE. V trimming: 1 base; J trimming: 0 bases; junction bases outside the gene matches: 1. This CDR3 is 15 amino acids long. TCRdb ran MiXCR on the RACE reads and lists one entry per CDR3 protein. The table has 95,000 or so distinct CDR3 sequences, about an eighth seen once. The sample holds a few counts of this clonotype. Sample time point: patch test 2, 6 weeks after DPC sensitization. Treatment of the sample: therapeutic diphenylcyclopropenone sensitization with weekly scalp DPC.

The J gene is TRBJ2-1, the V gene TRBV9; 7 positions agree with TRBD2. Here the sequenced sample was whole blood, taken in connection with sensitization to the hapten diphenylcyclopropenone (DPC). The sequence was obtained from a woman aged 40 to 49 with alopecia areata. Some clones in this sample may be carry-over from other donors' samples. DNA for the CDR3: TGTGCCAGCAGCGTACGGGAGGCCTCCTACAATGAGCAGTTCTTC. It codes for CASSVREASYNEQFF.